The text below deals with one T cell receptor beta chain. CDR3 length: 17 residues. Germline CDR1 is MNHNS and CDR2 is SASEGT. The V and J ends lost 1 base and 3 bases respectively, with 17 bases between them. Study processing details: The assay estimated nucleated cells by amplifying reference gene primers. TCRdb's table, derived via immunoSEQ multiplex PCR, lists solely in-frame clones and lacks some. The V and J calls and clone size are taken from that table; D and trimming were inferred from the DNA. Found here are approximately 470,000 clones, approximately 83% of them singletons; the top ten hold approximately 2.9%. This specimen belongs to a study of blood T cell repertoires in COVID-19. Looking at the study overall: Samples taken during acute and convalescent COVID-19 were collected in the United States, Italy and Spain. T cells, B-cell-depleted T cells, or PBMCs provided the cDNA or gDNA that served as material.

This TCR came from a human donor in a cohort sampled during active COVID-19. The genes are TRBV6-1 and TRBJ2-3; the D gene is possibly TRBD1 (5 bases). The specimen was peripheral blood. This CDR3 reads CASSEEPLGYRTDTQYF. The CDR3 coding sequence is TGTGCCAGCAGTGAAGAACCCCTGGGCTACAGGACAGATACGCAGTATTTT.